This is a list of T cell receptor beta chains from one sample in a study of T-cell memory formation after mild COVID-19. Each CDR3 protein gets one entry after TCRdb re-called the 5' RACE reads with MiXCR. In the table there are 350,000 to 500,000 distinct CDR3 sequences, less than 25% of which are singletons. The sequenced sample consisted of PBMCs or a T cell subset sorted from them (not recorded which). All receptors come from an adult woman who had mild COVID-19 (a few samples of this study predate the infection). Cell type and time point are not known. Both conserved end residues are part of each CDR3. The D gene is left open where the match is weak. Only some rows state a clone size, as once, few, many or a class for expanded clones.

j_gene	d_gene	abundance	v_gene	CDR3nt	CDR3aa
TRBJ2-3	NA	NA	TRBV7-9	TGTGCCAGCAGCTTAGATCGTTCCGTTGGCACAGATACGCAGTATTTT	CASSLDRSVGTDTQYF
TRBJ1-6	NA	NA	TRBV29-1	TGCAGCGCCCACTTAGGAGGGGATAATTCACCCCTCCACTTT	CSAHLGGDNSPLHF
TRBJ2-1	TRBD2	NA	TRBV5-6	TGTGCCAGCAGCCCTAGCGGGGGGGCCTTTTACAATGAGCAGTTCTTC	CASSPSGGAFYNEQFF
TRBJ2-7	NA	once	TRBV29-1	TGCAGCGTTGCGGACTCTAGCTCCTACGAGCAGTACTTC	CSVADSSSYEQYF
TRBJ2-2	TRBD2	NA	TRBV20-1	TGCAGTGCTAGAGATCTGAGCGGGGGGACTACCGGGGAGCTGTTTTTT	CSARDLSGGTTGELFF
TRBJ2-1	NA	many	TRBV7-2	TGTGCCAGCAGCTTAGGACTAGAAAATGAGCAGTTCTTC	CASSLGLENEQFF
TRBJ2-3	TRBD1	NA	TRBV5-1	TGCGCCAGCAGACCCGGGACAGGGTCCGCAGATACGCAGTATTTT	CASRPGTGSADTQYF
TRBJ2-2	TRBD2	few	TRBV19	TGTGCCAGTAAAGCGGGAGTATGGACCGGGGAGCTGTTTTTT	CASKAGVWTGELFF
TRBJ2-7	TRBD2	few	TRBV4-1	TGCGCCAGCAGCCAAGGGGAGGGAGGCTACGAGCAGTACTTC	CASSQGEGGYEQYF
TRBJ2-7	NA	NA	TRBV4-2	TGTGCCAGCAGCCAAGATAGAGGACTCTCATCCTACGAGCAGTACTTC	CASSQDRGLSSYEQYF
TRBJ2-3	NA	NA	TRBV12-3/TRBV12-4	TGTGCCAGCAGCCCCCCGCTAGCGTTCGGCACAGATACGCAGTATTTT	CASSPPLAFGTDTQYF
TRBJ2-1	NA	many	TRBV12-3/TRBV12-4	TGTGCCAGCAGTCCCCTCGGGCGGGGTGAGCAGTTCTTC	CASSPLGRGEQFF
TRBJ2-7	TRBD2	NA	TRBV29-1	TGCAGCGTTGAAGATCGGTCAGGGAGGGTCCCCTACGAGCAGTACTTC	CSVEDRSGRVPYEQYF
TRBJ1-1	NA	NA	TRBV12-3/TRBV12-4	TGTGCCAGCAGCTGGGGGGGAGGCACCACTGAAGCTTTCTTT	CASSWGGGTTEAFF
TRBJ2-1	TRBD1	NA	TRBV2	TGTGCCAGCAGCCCCGACAGGGGTGAAAATGAGCAGTTCTTC	CASSPDRGENEQFF
TRBJ2-7	NA	few	TRBV18	TGTGCCAGCTCACCCGGGACAATGAACTCCTACGAGCAGTACTTC	CASSPGTMNSYEQYF
TRBJ2-7	TRBD2	NA	TRBV7-8	TGTGCCAGCACCGAAACGTTGCGGGGGGGGGCCTCCGAGCAGTACTTC	CASTETLRGGASEQYF
TRBJ2-2	TRBD1	few	TRBV5-1	TGCGCCAGCAGCGGTACAGGGGTGACCGGGGAGCTGTTTTTT	CASSGTGVTGELFF
TRBJ2-3	TRBD2	few	TRBV6-5	TGTGCCAGCAGTTCAGGGACTAGCGGACTCACAGATACGCAGTATTTT	CASSSGTSGLTDTQYF
TRBJ1-3	NA	NA	TRBV2	TGTGCCAGCAGCGGGGACGCGCTCTCTGGAAACACCATATATTTT	CASSGDALSGNTIYF
TRBJ1-1	NA	few	TRBV7-2	TGTGCCAGCAGGAACAGCAATATGAACACTGAAGCTTTCTTT	CASRNSNMNTEAFF
TRBJ2-1	TRBD1	NA	TRBV28	TGTGCCAGCAGTTTACCCGGGACAGGGAATAACAATGAGCAGTTCTTC	CASSLPGTGNNNEQFF
TRBJ2-7	TRBD2	few	TRBV7-9	TGTGCCAGCAGCGCCCCGCCGGGGACTAGCGGGGGTACCTTCTACGAGCAGTACTTC	CASSAPPGTSGGTFYEQYF
TRBJ2-1	NA	NA	TRBV5-1	TGCGCCAGCAGCTCCGATGGGGGGGCGGGGGAGCAGTTCTTC	CASSSDGGAGEQFF
TRBJ2-7	NA	NA	TRBV5-5	TGTGCCAGCAGCCTAGCCGGTAAGGGCTACGAGCAGTACTTC	CASSLAGKGYEQYF
TRBJ2-2	NA	few	TRBV5-1	TGCGCCAGCAGCCAATTCCGGGACTGGTCTTCCCCCGGGGAGCTGTTTTTT	CASSQFRDWSSPGELFF
TRBJ2-5	TRBD2	many	TRBV11-2	TGTGCCAGCAGGGGTCTAGCGGGGGAGACCCAGTACTTC	CASRGLAGETQYF
TRBJ2-6	NA	NA	TRBV5-1	TGCGCCAGCAGCTTGGGAGACAGGGAGGCTGGGGCCAACGTCCTGACTTTC	CASSLGDREAGANVLTF
TRBJ1-5	NA	NA	TRBV7-6	TGTGCCAGCAGCTTAAGGGACCGGGGATGGTCGCCCCAGCATTTT	CASSLRDRGWSPQHF
TRBJ2-3	TRBD1	few	TRBV4-1	TGCGCCAGCAGCCATTCCAGGGGGAGCACAGATACGCAGTATTTT	CASSHSRGSTDTQYF
TRBJ1-2	TRBD1	NA	TRBV4-2	TGTGCCAGCAGCCAAGGTGACAGGGGAGGGGGCTACACCTTC	CASSQGDRGGGYTF
TRBJ2-3	NA	few	TRBV25-1	TGTGCCAGCAGTGAGTCGCGCCCCCCAGATACGCAGTATTTT	CASSESRPPDTQYF
TRBJ1-5	NA	few	TRBV4-1	TGCGCCAGCAGCCCGGCGCCCAATCAGCCCCAGCATTTT	CASSPAPNQPQHF
TRBJ1-1	NA	NA	TRBV30	TGTGCCTGGGACCGGTTTGAGAACACTGAAGCTTTCTTT	CAWDRFENTEAFF
TRBJ2-7	NA	few	TRBV7-6	TGTGCCAGCAGCTTTCTAGGTTCGGAGCAGTACTTC	CASSFLGSEQYF
TRBJ2-5	TRBD2	NA	TRBV20-1	TGCAGTGCTCCCGGGACTAGCCTCGGGGAGACCCAGTACTTC	CSAPGTSLGETQYF
TRBJ1-1	NA	many	TRBV3-1	TGTGCCAGCAGCCTAGGACAGACGAACACTGAAGCTTTCTTT	CASSLGQTNTEAFF
TRBJ2-7	TRBD1	few	TRBV29-1	TGCAGCGGTCACCTGACAGGGGCGGACGAGCAGTACTTC	CSGHLTGADEQYF